This TCR beta chain was documented in a study of shared clonotypes between healthy human individuals. Overall study: Used for every donor were three CD4 naive, three CD4 memory, two CD8 naive and one CD8 memory plate.

Execution of the assay was at deep level. Original processing notes: Junction-only sequences without quality scores came from ImmunoSEQ, so filtering differed. Profiled with immunoSEQ multiplex PCR; TCRdb holds only in-frame clones, not every one. V, J and clone size are those of that table, while D and trimming were read from the DNA. The sample has roughly 2,000,000 clones; just under 95% are singletons. Only CD45RO-negative cells positively selected for CCR7 counted as naive CD8 cells, so terminally differentiated effector memory CD45RA+ cells were excluded. The CDR3 runs 14 residues. Per the germline V gene, CDR1 is MGHRA and CDR2 is YSYEKL. The V end lost 4 bases, the J end lost 4 bases, and 13 bases lay between the germline ends.

V gene TRBV4-1 combines with J gene TRBJ1-1; unclear D gene. Sequences were obtained from naive CD8+ T cells sorted from blood. This TCR was sampled from a man aged 18-30 years in good health. DNA of the CDR3: TGCGCCAGCAGCCCTCCTTGGGGTAGCACTGAAGCTTTCTTT. Translation gives CASSPPWGSTEAFF.